This is a list of T cell receptor beta chains from one sample in a study of graft-versus-host responses after intestinal transplantation. The data were produced by immunoSEQ multiplex PCR, yet TCRdb's version contains in-frame clones alone and is incomplete. The repertoire holds 55,000 to 70,000 clones, around 90% seen once, with approximately 2.7% in the top ten. Material: PBMCs, obtained about 120 days after intestinal transplantation. The receptors here all came from a human patient who received an intestinal transplant, so some T cells may come from the graft donor. The CDR3 runs from the conserved cysteine through the conserved F or W. D genes are given only for firm matches. Clone size is stated in some rows and not others, as once, few, many or a class when expanded.

v_call,j_call,clone_size,d_call,cdr3_nt,cdr3_aa
TRBV4-1,TRBJ2-4,NA,NA,TGCGCCAGCAGCCAAGCGGGGGAAAACATTCAGTACTTC,CASSQAGENIQYF
TRBV9,TRBJ2-1,NA,TRBD2,TGTGCCAGCAGCGCCCTAGCGGGTAGCTCCTACAATGAGCAGTTCTTC,CASSALAGSSYNEQFF
TRBV7-4,TRBJ1-1,NA,NA,TGTGCCAGCAGCCCGGAATTGCCGGGTAGCGAAGCTTTCTTT,CASSPELPGSEAFF
TRBV28,TRBJ2-7,NA,NA,TGTGCCAGCAGTCCCCCCTGGAGAGGGTTAATAAACGAGCAGTACTTC,CASSPPWRGLINEQYF
TRBV2,TRBJ2-2,NA,TRBD2,TGTGCCAGCCGCCGTCTAGCGGGAAACACCGGGGAGCTGTTTTTT,CASRRLAGNTGELFF
TRBV6-5,TRBJ1-5,NA,NA,TGTGCCAGCAGTTACGGGGAAGGGCAGGGGAATCAGCCCCAGCATTTT,CASSYGEGQGNQPQHF
TRBV4-1,TRBJ1-1,NA,TRBD1,TGCGCCAGCAGCCCGGGACAGGGTACGAACACTGAAGCTTTCTTT,CASSPGQGTNTEAFF
TRBV15,TRBJ1-1,NA,NA,TGTGCCACCAGGGCACGGGTCACCTTTGAAGCTTTCTTT,CATRARVTFEAFF
TRBV5-1,TRBJ2-1,once,TRBD2,TGCGCCAGCAGCTTCTCGACTAGCGGGCTGTACAATGAGCAGTTCTTC,CASSFSTSGLYNEQFF
TRBV7-7,TRBJ2-1,NA,TRBD2,TGTGCTAGCAGCCCAAGAACTAGCGGGAGGGGTCATGAGCAGTTCTTC,CASSPRTSGRGHEQFF
TRBV13,TRBJ2-5,few,TRBD2,TGTGCCAGCAGCTTATTGGTCGGGAGGGCTGGCGAGACCCAGTACTTC,CASSLLVGRAGETQYF
TRBV9,TRBJ1-3,NA,NA,TGTGCCAGCAGAAAAGGACACTTCGGAAACACCATATATTTT,CASRKGHFGNTIYF
TRBV28,TRBJ1-4,NA,TRBD1,TGTGCCAGCAGTTTACAGGGGGGAGGTAATGAAAAACTGTTTTTT,CASSLQGGGNEKLFF
TRBV15,TRBJ2-7,NA,NA,TGTGCCACCAGCAGAGTGGGGCAGGCCTACGAGCAGTACTTC,CATSRVGQAYEQYF
TRBV6-5,TRBJ2-7,once,NA,TGTGCCAGCAGTTACTCGGGAGGGGGCAAACTGTACTTC,CASSYSGGGKLYF
TRBV7-9,TRBJ1-4,NA,NA,TGTGCCAGCAGCCCATCGGATAATGAAAAACTGTTTTTT,CASSPSDNEKLFF
TRBV6-5,TRBJ2-1,NA,TRBD2,TGTGCCAGCAGTTACGGGCCGGGGGGATCCTACAATGAGCAGTTCTTC,CASSYGPGGSYNEQFF
TRBV18,TRBJ1-1,NA,NA,TGTGCCAGCGCGGAGAACACTGAAGCTTTCTTT,CASAENTEAFF
TRBV19,TRBJ1-2,NA,TRBD1,TGTGCCAGTAGTAGTCCGGGACAGGGGAGTTACACCTTC,CASSSPGQGSYTF
TRBV5-6,TRBJ2-2,NA,NA,TGTGCCAGCAGCTTATCCGGGGAGCTGTTTTTT,CASSLSGELFF
TRBV15,TRBJ1-5,NA,NA,TGTGCCACCAGCAGTAACAGAATTAGCAATCAGCCCCAGCATTTT,CATSSNRISNQPQHF
TRBV2,TRBJ1-5,NA,NA,TGTGCCAGCAGAGAAGTCGGGGCCGGAGGCAATCAGCCCCAGCATTTT,CASREVGAGGNQPQHF
TRBV7-6,TRBJ2-7,few,NA,TGTGCCAGCAGCTTCCGGAGGAGCTCCTACGAGCAGTACTTC,CASSFRRSSYEQYF
TRBV7-9,TRBJ1-1,NA,NA,TGTGCCAGCAGCTTAGCGGGGTTCACTGAAGCTTTCTTT,CASSLAGFTEAFF
TRBV9,TRBJ2-3,NA,NA,TGTGCCAGCAGCGTGTCCGGGAGCACAGATACGCAGTATTTT,CASSVSGSTDTQYF
TRBV9,TRBJ1-5,NA,TRBD1,TGTGCCAGCAGCTCCGGGGGGAGGGGGCACAGCAATCAGCCCCAGCATTTT,CASSSGGRGHSNQPQHF
TRBV6-5,TRBJ2-3,NA,NA,TGTGCCAGCAGTAGATCTAGGCAGTTCACAGATACGCAGTATTTT,CASSRSRQFTDTQYF
TRBV15,TRBJ1-1,NA,NA,TGTGCCACCAGCAGAGATCGGGGCAGGGCGAACACTGAAGCTTTCTTT,CATSRDRGRANTEAFF
TRBV7-9,TRBJ2-3,NA,NA,TGTGCCAGCAGCTTAGCGTTAGGGGCAGATACGCAGTATTTT,CASSLALGADTQYF
TRBV23-1,TRBJ2-5,NA,NA,TGCGCCAGCCAGGCAGGAAGATTCCAGTACTTC,CASQAGRFQYF
TRBV5-4,TRBJ2-1,NA,TRBD2,TGTGCCAGCAGCTTGGATCTAGCGGGAGACAATGAGCAGTTCTTC,CASSLDLAGDNEQFF
TRBV5-1,TRBJ2-2,NA,TRBD1,TGCGCCAGCAGTCCCGGGACAGGGAACACCGGGGAGCTGTTTTTT,CASSPGTGNTGELFF
TRBV6-6,TRBJ2-2,once,NA,TGTGCCAGCAGAACATCAGCCGTGGGGGAGCTGTTTTTT,CASRTSAVGELFF
TRBV27,TRBJ2-7,once,NA,TGTGCCAGCAGTTTCTCAGCGGCCCACGAGCAGTACTTC,CASSFSAAHEQYF
TRBV2,TRBJ1-4,NA,NA,TGTGCCAGCAGCTCAGGGAATCAGGAAAAACTGTTTTTT,CASSSGNQEKLFF
TRBV28,TRBJ2-7,NA,NA,TGTGCCAGCAGTTTACGATGGGATCCCTACGAGCAGTACTTC,CASSLRWDPYEQYF
TRBV7-9,TRBJ2-5,NA,NA,TGTGCCAGCAGGGACACCCCAAAAGAGACCCAGTACTTC,CASRDTPKETQYF
TRBV15,TRBJ2-7,few,NA,TGTGCCACCAGCAGAGATATCGGGCCCTACGAGCAGTACTTC,CATSRDIGPYEQYF
TRBV4-1,TRBJ2-5,NA,NA,TGCGCCAGCAGCCAAGATCATAGGGAGACCCAGTACTTC,CASSQDHRETQYF
TRBV10-3,TRBJ2-7,NA,TRBD1,TGTGCCATCAGTCGACAGGGGGCCAGCTCCTACGAGCAGTACTTC,CAISRQGASSYEQYF
TRBV7-6,TRBJ2-7,NA,NA,TGTGCCAGCACCCGAGGGGGTGACTCCTACGAGCAGTACTTC,CASTRGGDSYEQYF